One and the same sample provided the 14 T cell receptor beta chains below, sequenced in a study of spatial heterogeneity in lung cancer. The time point was: sample taken at primary tumor resection. TCRdb reprocessed the 5' RACE reads with MiXCR, giving one entry per CDR3 protein. The table lists about 35,000 distinct CDR3 sequences, just over 3% of them singletons. This material consisted of normal lung tissue next to the tumor, taken at surgery. The receptors stem from a male donor with early-stage non-small cell lung cancer.

The chain is built from TRBV6-5 and TRBJ2-2; 9 positions match TRBD1. The ends lost 7 bases at V and 5 bases at J; junction bases unmatched: 8. This CDR3 contains 15 residues. From germline, CDR1 is MNHEY and CDR2 SVGAGI. Here the CDR3 reads CASTRTGDLTGELFF. The CDR3 DNA follows: TGTGCCAGCACAAGGACAGGGGATCTTACCGGGGAGCTGTTTTTT.

There are a few counts of this clonotype. The chain joins TRBV9 to TRBJ1-1; TRBD1 might be the D (6 bases). V was shortened by 1 base and J by 0 bases, with 7 bases between the two germline ends. This CDR3 comprises 14 residues. Germline CDR1 reads SGDLS; CDR2 reads YYNGEE. The CDR3 sequence is CASSVRGMNTEAFF. For the CDR3, the DNA is TGTGCCAGCAGCGTAAGGGGGATGAACACTGAAGCTTTCTTT.

This clonotype was counted many times. The CDR3 DNA sequence: TGTGCCAGCAGCTTAGCCCGGACAGTTCAAGAGACCCAGTACTTC. Amino acids: CASSLARTVQETQYF. J is TRBJ2-5 and V is TRBV11-2; maybe TRBD1 (6 bases). The CDR3 is made up of 15 amino acids. Deletions cut 1 base from V and 2 bases from J, with 11 bases between. Germline CDR1 SGHAT, CDR2 FQNNGV.

In this sample, this clonotype turned up many times. The V call is TRBV28, the J call TRBJ2-7, with 8 bases that match TRBD1. Germline CDR1 is MDHEN and CDR2 is SYDVKM. This CDR3 spans 16 amino acids. Losses at the gene ends were 5 bases for V and 3 bases for J; bases not matched to a gene: 12. DNA for the CDR3: TGTGCCAGCAGTCTTACTCCGGGACAGGTGGGCTACGAGCAGTACTTC. This translates into CASSLTPGQVGYEQYF.

This clonotype was picked up a small number of times. The chain recombines TRBV20-1 with TRBJ2-5; possibly TRBD1 for D (6 bases). The ends were cut back, 2 bases at V and 5 bases at J, with 18 bases in the middle. CDR1 and CDR2 (germline): DFQATT, SNEGSKA (reference sequence). The CDR3 is 15 residues long. CDR3 in DNA: TGCAGTGCTAGATTTTTGGCAGGGGCAGGTGAGACCCAGTACTTC. Protein product: CSARFLAGAGETQYF.

The chain employs TRBV6-1 and TRBJ1-5; perhaps TRBD1 as D (5 bases). Germline V gene data show CDR1 as MNHNS and CDR2 as SASEGT. The V gene lost 2 bases and the J gene lost 0 bases, with 8 bases spanning the gap. The CDR3 sequence is 15 residues long. CDR3 amino acids: CASSEPGISNQPQHF. CDR3 nucleotides: TGTGCCAGCAGTGAACCAGGGATTAGCAATCAGCCCCAGCATTTT.

At least ten counts were recorded for this clonotype. The rearrangement links TRBV20-1 to TRBJ2-2; possibly TRBD2 for D (5 bases). The germline CDR1 and CDR2 sequences are DFQATT and SNEGSKA (reference sequence). The CDR3 contains 15 residues. V dropped 6 bases and J dropped 1 base, with 15 bases sitting between them. The DNA for the CDR3 is TGCAGTGCCACCCGGGCTAGCTGGAACACCGGGGAGCTGTTTTTT. Translating gives CSATRASWNTGELFF.

This clonotype showed up many times. CDR3 residues: CASSFGFHAGYGYTF. The CDR3 nucleotides read TGTGCCAGCAGTTTCGGCTTTCACGCGGGGTATGGCTACACCTTC. J is TRBJ1-2 and V is TRBV12-3 or TRBV12-4; D gene unclear. Deletions cut 3 bases from V and 5 bases from J, with 16 bases between. There are 15 residues in the CDR3.

This clonotype was seen repeatedly, ten times or more. The chain is built from TRBV20-1 and TRBJ1-2; 7 bases line up with TRBD1. CDR1 is DFQATT and CDR2 is SNEGSKA in the germline V gene (reference sequence). The CDR3 sequence is 14 residues long. The J segment lost 6 bases and the V segment lost 8 bases, leaving 15 bases of the junction unmatched. The CDR3 is CSSQVGRGRNGYTF. CDR3 nucleotide sequence: TGCAGTTCCCAGGTCGGCAGGGGGAGGAATGGCTACACCTTC.

This clonotype has at least ten counts. The DNA of the CDR3 is TGTGCCAGCAGCAAAGCTGGGGGGTACACTGAAGCTTTCTTT. Translated, it gives CASSKAGGYTEAFF. The gene calls are TRBV21-1 and TRBJ1-1; the table gives TRBD1 as D, unverified against the DNA. TRBV21-1 is a recognized pseudogene. There are 14 residues in the CDR3.

This clonotype was picked up many times. The chain employs TRBV18 and TRBJ2-5; no clear D gene. The V and J ends lost 1 base and 4 bases respectively, with 10 bases between them. This CDR3 region has 14 residues. From germline, CDR1 is KGHSH and CDR2 LQKENI. This chain's CDR3 is CASSPQTGTETQYF. The CDR3 nucleotides read TGTGCCAGCTCACCACAAACGGGCACAGAGACCCAGTACTTC.

This clonotype has ten or more counts. The CDR3, as DNA: TGTGCCACCAGTGTACTACAGGGAACTAATGAAAAACTGTTTTTT. Amino acid sequence: CATSVLQGTNEKLFF. This sequence joins TRBV24-1 and TRBJ1-4, with TRBD1 as a possible D gene (6 bases). CDR1 KGHDR and CDR2 SFDVKD come from the germline V gene. The CDR3 contains 15 residues. V was clipped by 5 bases and J by 1 base, with 10 bases between them.

This clonotype was detected many times. This chain joins TRBV10-3 and TRBJ1-2, with 9 bases aligning to TRBD1. This CDR3 is 13 amino acids long. V dropped 6 bases and J dropped 9; count of bases not matched to a gene: 8. Germline assignment: CDR1 ENHRY and CDR2 SYGVKD. The CDR3 DNA sequence: TGTGCCATCAGGGGGGCACAGGGGGCGAGCTACACCTTC. Translating it yields CAIRGAQGASYTF.

This chain uses TRBV28 with TRBJ2-7; the D is unclear. This CDR3 contains 14 residues. Trimming pared 2 bases from V and 1 base from J, leaving 9 bases between. CDR1 is MDHEN and CDR2 is SYDVKM in the germline V gene. Here the CDR3 reads CASSLLGDSYEQYF. CDR3 coding DNA: TGTGCCAGCAGTTTACTAGGAGATTCCTACGAGCAGTACTTC.